This is a list of T cell receptor beta chains from one sample in a study of early T cells in non-severe SARS-CoV-2 infection. In TCRdb, the 5' RACE reads were re-called with MiXCR into one record per CDR3 protein. Among over 25,000 distinct CDR3 sequences, approximately 6% were seen once, and the ten largest hold 10% to 15%. Sequenced material: whole blood. These receptors were collected from an adult who was a healthcare worker with PCR-confirmed SARS-CoV-2 infection or an uninfected control (not recorded which). Each CDR3 is given with its conserved first and last residue. D genes are given only for firm matches. Some rows mark clone size as missing; the rest say once, few, many or name a class of expanded clone.

j_call clone_size v_call d_call cdr3_nt cdr3_aa
TRBJ2-7 many TRBV18 TRBD2 TGTGCCAGCTCACGGGGACTAGCGGGGGCCTCCTACGAGCAGTACTTC CASSRGLAGASYEQYF
TRBJ2-7 NA TRBV6-6 NA TGTGCCAGCAGCGACAGGAACTACGAGCAGTACTTC CASSDRNYEQYF
TRBJ2-3 many TRBV3-1 NA TGTGCCAGCAGCCAACGAGGAGCAGATACGCAGTATTTT CASSQRGADTQYF
TRBJ2-5 many TRBV29-1 NA TGCAGCGTTGACCGGGGAGGCATTGAGACCCAGTACTTC CSVDRGGIETQYF
TRBJ2-1 many TRBV10-3 NA TGTGCCATCAGTTTAAAGGACGGTAACTACAATGAGCAGTTCTTC CAISLKDGNYNEQFF
TRBJ1-5 many TRBV19 TRBD1 TGTGCCAGTAGTGCAACCGGGACAGGGATGCAGCCCCAGCATTTT CASSATGTGMQPQHF
TRBJ1-1 many TRBV20-1 NA TGCAGTGCTAGGGACATCCTCGGGGCTTTCTTT CSARDILGAFF
TRBJ2-5 many TRBV7-2 NA TGTGCCAGCAGCTTAGGAGGGAAACAAGAGACCCAGTACTTC CASSLGGKQETQYF
TRBJ2-3 many TRBV29-1 TRBD1 TGCAGCGTTGAATTCGACAGGGAAAAGGGCACAGATACGCAGTATTTT CSVEFDREKGTDTQYF
TRBJ2-5 few TRBV20-1 NA TGCAGTGCTAGAGATGGGTCAGGACCACAAGAGACCCAGTACTTC CSARDGSGPQETQYF
TRBJ2-2 NA TRBV9 TRBD1 TGTGCCAGCAGCGGCGGGACAGGGAACACCGGGGAGCTGTTTTTT CASSGGTGNTGELFF
TRBJ2-7 many TRBV12-3/TRBV12-4 TRBD1 TGTGCCAGCAGTTCCGGACAGGGAAGCTCCTACGAGCAGTACTTC CASSSGQGSSYEQYF
TRBJ2-5 many TRBV7-9 NA TGTGCCAGCAGCTTAAGTCAGGTTCAAGAGACCCAGTACTTC CASSLSQVQETQYF
TRBJ2-1 few TRBV13 TRBD2 TGTGCCAGCAGCTCGCCGGGACTAGCGACCAATGAGCAGTTCTTC CASSSPGLATNEQFF
TRBJ1-1 many TRBV11-2 NA TGTGCCAGCAGCTTCCGTGGACAGTTGGACGAAGCTTTCTTT CASSFRGQLDEAFF
TRBJ2-3 many TRBV7-9 TRBD1 TGTGCCAGCAGCTCCCGGGACAGGCGCACAGATACGCAGTATTTT CASSSRDRRTDTQYF
TRBJ1-2 NA TRBV28 TRBD1 TGTGCCAGCAGTCCTACAGTGGACAGGGAGGAGGGATATGGCTACACCTTC CASSPTVDREEGYGYTF
TRBJ2-4 many TRBV5-5 TRBD2 TGTGCCAGCAGCTTCGCGGGACTAATCAAAAACATTCAGTACTTC CASSFAGLIKNIQYF
TRBJ2-1 NA TRBV3-1 NA TGTGCCAGCAGCCAATCCCCGACTGACAATGAGCAGTTCTTC CASSQSPTDNEQFF
TRBJ2-7 NA TRBV27 TRBD1 TGTGCCAGCGGGGACAGGGATGCCTACGAGCAGTACTTC CASGDRDAYEQYF